The T cell receptor (beta chain) described here comes from a study of T cells in Graves' hyperthyroidism and ophthalmopathy. Study results and caveats: For ophthalmopathy, model prediction preceded onset by a median about six months.

Note on this clonotype: The antigen is unknown.

RNA transcripts provided the source from which TCR beta CDR3 regions were amplified. TCR CDR3 underwent first-round RT-PCR with the HTBI primer set. TCRdb fed the multiplex PCR reads into MiXCR, producing one record per CDR3 protein. Among roughly 710,000 distinct CDR3 sequences listed, under 45% were seen once. The sequence derives from a woman aged 40 to 50 with Graves' hyperthyroidism. The sequencing sample was made of blood.

The CDR3: CATGKSGANVLTF. The CDR3 region has the DNA TGCGCCACGGGAAAATCTGGGGCCAACGTCCTGACTTTC. The chain employs TRBV10-1 and TRBJ2-6; D is possibly TRBD2 (5 bases). The CDR3 covers 13 residues. Germline V CDR1 and CDR2: WNHNN, SYGVQD (reference sequence). The V and J ends lost 10 bases and 1 base respectively, with 8 bases between them.